This T cell receptor (beta chain) appears in the sequencing data of a study of shared clonotypes between healthy human individuals (dated by TCRdb to 2020 to 2022). Context from the whole study: A few men and two women, aged 18 to 49 years, made up the cohort. For each donor, CD4 naive and CD4 memory were each run on three plates, CD8 naive on two plates, and CD8 memory on one plate. To estimate repertoire size and how much clonotypes are shared between individuals, the study performed deep sequencing of blood TCR repertoires from five healthy adults. To increase sequencing depth and limit assay-specific biases, TCR repertoire library preparation and sequencing were carried out by different laboratories using diverse techniques. Per donor, leukapheresis produced somewhere between about 0.9 and 9.5 billion PBMCs.

The junction shows trimming of 4 bases on V and 3 bases on J, plus 8 bases between the germline ends. CDR1 SGHAT and CDR2 FQDESV are derived from the germline V gene (reference sequence). The CDR3 starts with the cysteine, ends with the phenylalanine, and has 13 residues. CDR3 DNA is the only sequence kept; it has 39 bases, read in frame from the first base. On this clone itself: Its antigen has not been determined. It has no much larger one-base neighbor in the sample; base qualities were not kept.

Using the deep immunoSEQ assay, multiplex PCR amplified TCR CDR3 regions from genomic DNA. For each cell subset, the extracted genomic DNA was distributed evenly across all wells of several immunoSEQ 96-well plates, and each plate served as one replicate. Each replicate PCR for sorted subsets received around 210 ng genomic DNA, equal to roughly 30,000 T cell genomes. Purified libraries were quantified with a Qubit 3.0 fluorometer, sized on a Bioanalyzer 2100, and re-quantified with the KAPA Library Quantification kit. Every immunoSEQ 96-well plate was sequenced on a dedicated single-read 150-cycle Illumina NextSeq 550 flow cell. Processing in the source paper ran as follows. Because the immunoSEQ output held only junctional sequences and lacked quality scores, the filtering could not match the filtering applied to full-length reads. To assign V/J genes and CDR3, sequences were annotated against IMGT germline references using PyIR, a Python wrapper for IgBLAST v1.9. Reads with weak V/J assignments (E-value above 1e-6), missing CDR3, stop codons, out-of-frame junctions, or ambiguous translated residues were removed. V3J clonotypes were defined by identical inferred V gene, J gene, and CDR3 amino acid sequence. The percentage overlap between two repertoires was calculated by dividing the number of shared unique clonotypes by the size of the smaller repertoire. Repertoire richness was assessed with RTK rarefaction, the Chao1 estimator, and Recon v2.1 estimates of unobserved clonotypes. Generation probabilities were computed with OLGA for all TCRbeta clonotypes obtained by the gDNA method from four donors. Entries here come from immuneACCESS through TCRdb and include only in-frame sequences with V and J called. Some clones fail to appear in such tables; in the studies checked, an unresolved V gene covers under half of the shortfall, and the cause of the remainder is unknown. V, J and clone size are taken as reported in that table, and D and trimming were inferred from the DNA itself. Present in this sample are millions of clones, over 85% of which were seen just once. In total, the top ten clones hold 0.39% of the sample.

The donors were healthy, HIV-negative adults with no recently reported acute infections or vaccinations. Every donor was a Caucasian adult living in Nashville, Tennessee, USA. Magnetic negative selection was used to enrich CD4+ T cells, after which naive cells were positively selected on CD45RA and the negative fraction became the memory subset. After blood collection by leukapheresis, PBMCs were isolated using Ficoll-Histopaque density gradient centrifugation and then cryopreserved in the vapor phase of liquid nitrogen. Analytical flow cytometry was used to check the purity and quantity of each magnetically sorted T cell population. Each sorted fraction had its genomic DNA isolated and then quantified by UV absorbance on a Nanodrop 2000c. Overall results and qualifications from the work: Sharing across a few donors was observed for around 4.8% of naive CD4, around 3.5% of naive CD8, about 2.3% of memory CD4, and 0.4% of memory CD8 clonotypes. Compared with non-shared clonotypes, the clonotypes found in all four sorted-subset donors had higher generation probabilities. Even with the large sequencing depth, rarefaction of the sorted-subset datasets indicated that sequencing was incomplete. Naive subsets generally had larger estimated clonotype richness than memory subsets. The genetic and exposure-history diversity represented was limited by the small number of donors. Pairwise subsampling indicated that sequencing depth was expected to affect the degree of clonotype sharing among donors. Sampling was limited to blood, and TCR repertoires in tissue likely differ from TCR repertoires in blood.

The receptor was isolated from a man aged 18 to 30 in good health. Some clones in this sample may be carry-over from other donors' samples. Input material: naive CD4+ T cells from PBMCs. What the cell subset or site label conveys for this sample: CD45RA+ positively selected. The chain couples TRBV11-1 to TRBJ2-3; possibly the D gene is TRBD1, per 6 matching bases. The CDR3 protein is CASSSRGTDTQYF. The nucleotide sequence is given as TGTGCCAGCAGCTCTAGGGGGACAGATACGCAGTATTTT.